Below, 11 T cell receptor beta chains from the same sample are listed, as sequenced in a study of OX40 agonist ivuxolimab in advanced cancers. Only in-frame clones appear in the TCRdb table, and some are missing; sequencing was by immunoSEQ multiplex PCR. The sample consists of some 40,000 clones, around 90% of them appearing once. Sequenced here: CD4+ or CD8+ T cells sorted from blood, sampled in a trial of the OX40 agonist ivuxolimab. The receptors were sampled from an adult with an advanced solid tumor such as melanoma, head and neck, liver or kidney cancer.

This sequence joins TRBV21-1 and TRBJ1-5. TRBV21-1 is assigned pseudogene status. This CDR3 is built from 14 residues. The CDR3 nucleotides read TGTGCCAACGCATCACCCCCCCCCGGGCAGCCCCAGCATTTT. Translated: CANASPPPGQPQHF.

In this sample, this clone turned up a few times. This chain links TRBV19 with TRBJ1-2, with D unresolved. V lost 6 bases to trimming and J lost 5 bases, with 10 bases between them. The CDR3 has 12 residues. In germline, CDR1 is LNHDA, CDR2 SQIVND (reference sequence). The CDR3: CASSPDLYGYTF. CDR3 DNA: TGTGCCAGTAGCCCGGACCTATATGGCTACACCTTC.

Note on this clone: In the same sample, other DNA sequences code for this CDR3. The rearrangement joins TRBV5-1 to TRBJ1-1; tentative D call: TRBD1 (6 bases). Trimming took 2 bases from V and 8 from J, leaving 7 bases between them. In germline, CDR1 is SGHRS, CDR2 YFSETQ. The CDR3 runs to 11 residues. The CDR3: CASSLGTEAFF. Written as DNA, the CDR3 is TGCGCCAGCAGCTTAGGGACAGAAGCTTTCTTT.

This clone is deemed medium-sized (0.01 to 0.1%). This sequence joins TRBV29-1 and TRBJ1-2; possible D gene TRBD1, 6 bases. Germline loops: CDR1 SQVTM, CDR2 ANQGSEA. The V end lost 4 bases, the J end lost 6 bases, and 12 bases lay between the germline ends. The CDR3 contains 12 residues. CDR3 in DNA: TGCAGCGTTGGTAGGGGGTTCGATGGCTACACCTTC. It translates to CSVGRGFDGYTF.

The chain employs TRBV2 and TRBJ2-7; 12 bases are shared with TRBD2. Trimming at V came to 8 bases and at J to 1 base, leaving 3 bases not matched to a gene. The CDR3 sequence is 14 residues long. Germline assignment: CDR1 SNHLY and CDR2 FYNNEI. The CDR3 sequence is CASPGTSGSYEQYF. In DNA, the CDR3 is TGTGCCAGCCCCGGGACTAGCGGGTCCTACGAGCAGTACTTC.

V and J are TRBV7-8 and TRBJ2-5; the match to TRBD2 covers 7 bases. V lost 1 base, J lost 5 bases, and 4 bases stayed unmatched. The CDR3 length is 14 residues. CDR1 is SGHVS and CDR2 is FQNEAQ in the germline V gene. This chain's CDR3 is CASSLVQGGETQYF. The CDR3 region has the DNA TGTGCCAGCAGCTTAGTGCAGGGAGGGGAGACCCAGTACTTC.

J is TRBJ1-1 and V is TRBV7-9; D not resolved. V dropped 3 bases and J dropped 12 bases, with 11 bases sitting between them. The CDR3 spans 11 residues. CDR1 and CDR2 (germline): SEHNR, FQNEAQ (reference sequence). CDR3 amino acids: CASSFGEWSFF. The DNA of the CDR3 is TGTGCCAGCAGCTTTGGGGAGTGGTCTTTCTTT.

This chain joins TRBV12-5 and TRBJ2-7; 9 bases are shared with TRBD1. The germline CDR1 and CDR2 sequences are LGHNT and FRNRAP. This CDR3 comprises 15 residues. The J segment lost 7 bases and the V segment lost 3 bases, leaving 10 bases of the junction unmatched. The CDR3 sequence: CASGLMGTGMDEQYF. In DNA, the CDR3 is TGTGCTAGTGGTTTAATGGGGACAGGGATGGATGAGCAGTACTTC.

This sequence joins TRBV19 and TRBJ2-1; 7 bases fit TRBD2. In germline, CDR1 is LNHDA, CDR2 SQIVND (reference sequence). With V trimmed by 2 bases and J by 4 bases, 11 bases remained unmatched. CDR3 length: 17 residues. CDR3 nucleotide sequence: TGTGCCAGTAGTATAAGGGCTGGGGGGGAGTTGTACAATGAGCAGTTCTTC. It translates to CASSIRAGGELYNEQFF. Full variable domain (outside the CDR3, taken from reference TRBV19 and TRBJ2-1): DGGITQSPKYLFRKEGQNVTLSCEQNLNHDAMYWYRQDPGQGLRLIYYSQIVNDFQKGDIAEGYSVSREKKESFPLTVTSAQKNPTAFYLCASSIRAGGELYNEQFFGPGTRLTVL.

In its sample, this clone was seen once. The genes are TRBV21-1 and TRBJ2-1; the table's TRBD1 call for D was not verified on the DNA. TRBV21-1 is annotated as a pseudogene. The CDR3 spans 16 residues. The CDR3 spells CASSKEGVASYNEQFF. CDR3 nucleotides: TGTGCCAGCAGCAAAGAAGGGGTAGCCTCCTACAATGAGCAGTTCTTC.

The chain carries TRBV9 and TRBJ1-4; 8 bases line up with TRBD1. The length of the CDR3 is 16 residues. The germline V gene has CDR1 SGDLS and CDR2 YYNGEE. V trimming: 3 bases; J trimming: 2 bases; junction bases outside the gene matches: 6. For the CDR3, the DNA is TGTGCCAGCAGCGGACGACAGGGGCGGACTAATGAAAAACTGTTTTTT. Translating it yields CASSGRQGRTNEKLFF.